These 5 T cell receptor beta chains were sequenced from one sample in a study of T cell responses to AZD1222 COVID-19 vaccine. This table comes from immunoSEQ multiplex PCR, and its TCRdb copy is limited to in-frame clones, with some not included. The sample has 200,000 to 250,000 clones; roughly 94% are singletons. Sequenced material: peripheral blood, taken 28 days after the second dose of the MenACWY control vaccine. The receptors derive from an adult who received the MenACWY meningococcal vaccine as a control.

CDR3 coding DNA: TGTGCCAGCAGTGAGAGGGAGAAAGAGACCCAGTACTTC. This translates into CASSEREKETQYF. The V gene is TRBV6-1, the J gene TRBJ2-5; D is possibly TRBD2 (5 bases). The CDR3 totals 13 residues. Trimming took 3 bases from V and 3 from J, leaving 8 bases between them. Germline lookup yields CDR1 MNHNS and CDR2 SASEGT.

This chain connects TRBV28 to TRBJ2-1, with 9 nucleotides matching TRBD2. V gave up 7 bases and J gave up 4 bases; unmatched junction bases: 5. The CDR3 runs 14 residues. Germline assignment: CDR1 MDHEN and CDR2 SYDVKM. CDR3 nucleotide sequence: TGTGCCAGCAACCTAGCGGGGAGATACAATGAGCAGTTCTTC. This encodes CASNLAGRYNEQFF.

DNA for the CDR3: TGCGCCAGCAGCTGGACAGGCGGAAATGAGCAGTTCTTC. Protein product: CASSWTGGNEQFF. The genes are TRBV5-1 and TRBJ2-1, with 7 bases fitting TRBD1. The germline V gene encodes CDR1 SGHRS and CDR2 YFSETQ. This CDR3 has 13 residues. V was pared by 3 bases and J by 7 bases, with 4 bases of the junction left unmatched.

The chain recombines TRBV19 with TRBJ1-1, with a weak D call TRBD1 (6 bases). CDR3 length: 14 amino acids. Germline V gene data show CDR1 as LNHDA and CDR2 as SQIVND (reference sequence). Deletions cut 5 bases from V and 4 bases from J, with 14 bases between. The DNA for the CDR3 is TGTGCCAGTAGTGTAGGGGGGGCGCGCACTGAAGCTTTCTTT. It translates to CASSVGGARTEAFF.

The CDR3 DNA sequence: TGTGCCAGCAGCTTAGCGCAAGTTACAGACACTGAAGCTTTCTTT. This sequence encodes CASSLAQVTDTEAFF. The chain combines TRBV7-9 with TRBJ1-1; D call uncertain. V gave up 0 bases and J gave up 3 bases, with 11 bases separating them. Germline values: CDR1 SEHNR, CDR2 FQNEAQ (reference sequence). The CDR3 has 15 residues.